The 32 T cell receptor beta chains given below trace back to one sample, sequenced in a study of shared clonotypes between healthy human individuals. Sequencing was performed with immunoSEQ multiplex PCR; in TCRdb, only in-frame clones are kept and a portion is missing. The profile shows 2,500,000 or so clones, approximately 90% of them singletons. Sample: naive CD4+ T cells from PBMCs. Subset defined: CD45RA+ positively selected. The receptors derive from a man younger than 35 in good health. Some clones in this sample may be carry-over from other donors' samples.

This chain connects TRBV4-3 to TRBJ2-7, with 11 positions matching TRBD1. CDR1 LGHNA and CDR2 YSLEER come from the germline V gene. The CDR3 extends over 15 amino acids. J lost 2 bases, V lost 4 bases, and 4 bases had no gene match. In nucleotides, the CDR3 is TGCGCCAGCAGCCGGCCGGGACAGGGGGCCTACGAGCAGTACTTC. The encoded protein is CASSRPGQGAYEQYF.

The chain has TRBV27 and TRBJ2-2; D is unresolved. The germline gives CDR1 MNHEY, CDR2 SMNVEV (reference sequence). The V end was cut by 5 bases, the J end by 1 base, with 14 bases between. The CDR3 is made up of 16 amino acids. CDR3 nucleotide sequence: TGTGCCAGCAGTCCTCGGAAAGTGTTGAACACCGGGGAGCTGTTTTTT. Its protein product is CASSPRKVLNTGELFF.

The chain links TRBV7-2 to TRBJ2-2; D assignment may be TRBD1 or TRBD2 (5 bases each). The CDR3 is 17 amino acids. Trimming stripped 7 bases from V and 6 bases from J, with 24 bases between. Germline V gene data show CDR1 as SGHTA and CDR2 as FQGNSA. The CDR3 DNA is TGTGCCAGCAACTACCCCCGGGGCAAGGGGCGTCCCGGGGAGCTGTTTTTT. Protein sequence: CASNYPRGKGRPGELFF.

V is TRBV10-1 and J is TRBJ2-3; 7 bases are a match to TRBD1. The CDR3 contains 15 residues. The germline V gene has CDR1 WNHNN and CDR2 SYGVQD (reference sequence). With V trimmed by 2 bases and J by 2 bases, 4 bases remained unmatched. Written as DNA, the CDR3 is TGCGCCAGCAGTGAGCCCGACAGGGCCACAGATACGCAGTATTTT. It is translated as CASSEPDRATDTQYF.

The chain couples TRBV7-3 to TRBJ1-1; TRBD1 matches 8 bases. The CDR3 spans 13 residues. Germline-derived CDR1 and CDR2 are SGHTA and FQGTGA. V lost 4 bases and J lost 3; bases outside the gene matches: 1. CDR3 sequence (DNA): TGTGCCAGCAGCTCAGGGGGCCACACTGAAGCTTTCTTT. This encodes CASSSGGHTEAFF.

The rearrangement links TRBV19 to TRBJ1-1; D call uncertain. The CDR3 is made up of 14 amino acids. Germline CDR1 LNHDA, CDR2 SQIVND (reference sequence). Trimming shortened V by 3 bases and J by 2 bases, and 10 bases separated the two germline ends. CDR3: CASSISSGNTEAFF. DNA for the CDR3: TGTGCCAGTAGTATCAGTTCAGGTAACACTGAAGCTTTCTTT.

A word on this clone: The sample contains more than one DNA sequence encoding this CDR3. This chain joins TRBV2 and TRBJ2-3; D possibly uses TRBD1 or TRBD2 (5 bases each). This CDR3 is built from 13 residues. CDR1 is SNHLY, CDR2 FYNNEI, per germline. Trimming stripped 1 base from V and 6 bases from J, with 8 bases between. The chain's CDR3 is CASSEGGGDTQYF. The CDR3 region has the DNA TGTGCCAGCAGTGAAGGGGGCGGGGATACGCAGTATTTT.

The chain links TRBV25-1 to TRBJ1-3; D perhaps matches TRBD1 (6 bases). Germline V CDR1 and CDR2: MGHDK, SYGVNS. Trimming cost V 3 bases and J 1 base, with 10 bases left between them. The CDR3 is 15 amino acids. The CDR3 loop reads CASSDSTGSGNTIYF. DNA of the CDR3: TGTGCCAGCAGTGACTCCACAGGGTCTGGAAACACCATATATTTT.

The rearrangement joins TRBV7-6 to TRBJ2-1; 9 nucleotides agree with TRBD1. The CDR3 is 14 residues long. V was pared by 4 bases and J by 6 bases, with 4 bases of the junction left unmatched. Germline V gene sequence: CDR1 SGHVS, CDR2 FNYEAQ. In DNA, the CDR3 is TGTGCCAGCAGCTCGGACAGGGGTCCCAATGAGCAGTTCTTC. Protein: CASSSDRGPNEQFF.

This CDR3 reads CASSLSVQRYMNTEAFF. CDR3 in DNA: TGCGCCAGCAGCTTGTCGGTACAGAGATACATGAACACTGAAGCTTTCTTT. The gene calls are TRBV5-1 and TRBJ1-1; unclear D gene. The CDR3 contains 17 residues. In germline, CDR1 is SGHRS, CDR2 YFSETQ. Trimming left V 1 base short and J 0 bases short, with 16 bases between.

This chain connects TRBV6-1 to TRBJ2-3; TRBD2 aligns across 8 bases. V trimming: 6 bases; J trimming: 14 bases; junction bases outside the gene matches: 13. This CDR3 is built from 13 residues. CDR1 and CDR2 (germline): MNHNS, SASEGT. The chain's CDR3 is CASSPMIAGPVYF. CDR3 in DNA: TGTGCCAGCAGCCCGATGATAGCGGGGCCGGTGTATTTT.

The chain carries TRBV6-5 and TRBJ1-2; D not certain. The V and J ends lost 7 bases and 5 bases respectively, with 11 bases between them. The CDR3 is 12 amino acids. Germline loops: CDR1 MNHEY, CDR2 SVGAGI. CDR3 in amino acids: CASTNVGYGYTF. The CDR3 region has the DNA TGTGCCAGCACCAACGTGGGGTATGGCTACACCTTC.

The rearrangement joins TRBV28 to TRBJ2-1; the match to TRBD1 covers 7 bases. CDR3 size: 15 residues. V dropped 6 bases and J dropped 0; count of bases not matched to a gene: 5. CDR1 and CDR2 (germline): MDHEN, SYDVKM. The CDR3 spells CASREEGASYNEQFF. As DNA, the CDR3 is TGTGCCAGCAGGGAAGAGGGGGCCTCCTACAATGAGCAGTTCTTC.

The chain is built from TRBV4-2 and TRBJ2-6, with 9 positions matching TRBD1. The CDR3 sequence is 17 residues long. V gave up 1 base and J gave up 1 base; unmatched junction bases: 2. Germline V gives CDR1 LGHNA, CDR2 YNFKEQ. The chain's CDR3 is CASSQGTGESGANVLTF. CDR3 nucleotides: TGTGCCAGCAGCCAAGGGACAGGGGAGTCTGGGGCCAACGTCCTGACTTTC.

The sample holds one count of this clone. Other DNA sequences of this sample code for an identical CDR3. This chain links TRBV14 with TRBJ1-2, with D unclear. The ends were cut back, 0 bases at V and 5 bases at J, with 7 bases in the middle. The germline V gene encodes CDR1 SGHDN and CDR2 FVKESK. The CDR3 sequence is 13 residues long. The CDR3 DNA reads TGTGCCAGCAGCCAAGATCGGGGTTATGGCTACACCTTC. Its translation is CASSQDRGYGYTF. The full variable domain, in which reference TRBV14 and TRBJ1-2 provide the parts outside the CDR3, is EAGVTQFPSHSVIEKGQTVTLRCDPISGHDNLYWYRRVMGKEIKFLLHFVKESKQDESGMPNNRFLAERTGGTYSTLKVQPAELEDSGVYFCASSQDRGYGYTFGSGTRLTVV.

In the case of this clone: Different DNA sequences within this sample yield the same CDR3. This sequence joins TRBV7-9 and TRBJ1-2, with D perhaps TRBD1 (5 bases). The germline V gene encodes CDR1 SEHNR and CDR2 FQNEAQ (reference sequence). Trimming cost V 3 bases and J 7 bases, with 12 bases left between them. The length of the CDR3 is 13 residues. CDR3 protein: CASSFGREGGYTF. CDR3 bases: TGTGCCAGCAGCTTCGGCAGGGAGGGTGGCTACACCTTC.

This chain links TRBV18 with TRBJ1-4; D unclear. The CDR3 runs 15 residues. Trimming removed 4 bases from V and 0 bases from J, with 9 bases in between. CDR1 is KGHSH, CDR2 LQKENI, per germline. The CDR3 sequence: CASSLTRTTNEKLFF. CDR3 bases: TGTGCCAGCTCACTAACGCGCACAACTAATGAAAAACTGTTTTTT.

This clone was seen a few times. The CDR3 protein is CASSSTGGIYGTEAFF. CDR3 sequence (DNA): TGCGCCAGCAGCTCGACAGGGGGAATCTACGGCACTGAAGCTTTCTTT. The chain employs TRBV5-1 and TRBJ1-1; 9 bases are shared with TRBD1. CDR1 and CDR2 from the germline V gene are SGHRS and YFSETQ. The CDR3 has 16 residues. Trimming at V came to 3 bases and at J to 4 bases, leaving 10 bases not matched to a gene.

The chain's CDR3 is CASSPREGRANEKLFF. DNA of the CDR3: TGCGCCAGCAGCCCCCGTGAGGGGCGGGCTAATGAAAAACTGTTTTTT. This chain joins TRBV5-1 and TRBJ1-4, with D maybe TRBD1 (5 bases). V lost 4 bases and J 3 bases, leaving 16 bases between the germline ends. Germline V gives CDR1 SGHRS, CDR2 YFSETQ. The length of the CDR3 is 16 residues.

J is TRBJ2-7 and V is TRBV28, with unresolved D. V dropped 5 bases and J dropped 7 bases, with 9 bases sitting between them. The CDR3 consists of 11 residues. Germline V gene data show CDR1 as MDHEN and CDR2 as SYDVKM. CDR3 nucleotides: TGTGCCAGCAGTGCCTCTAGAGAGCAGTACTTC. Translation gives CASSASREQYF. The full variable domain, with the rest looked up from reference TRBV28 and TRBJ2-7, is DVKVTQSSRYLVKRTGEKVFLECVQDMDHENMFWYRQDPGLGLRLIYFSYDVKMKEKGDIPEGYSVSREKKERFSLILESASTNQTSMYLCASSASREQYFGPGTRLTVT.

A remark on this clone: Other DNA sequences in the sample encode the same CDR3. The rearrangement links TRBV18 to TRBJ1-1; no reliable D call. The CDR3 has 15 residues. V shed 1 base and J shed 0 bases, with 9 bases lying between them. Germline lookup yields CDR1 KGHSH and CDR2 LQKENI. In DNA form, the CDR3 reads TGTGCCAGCTCACCACAAGGAGCCCTGAACACTGAAGCTTTCTTT. Its translation: CASSPQGALNTEAFF.

The chain recombines TRBV10-3 with TRBJ2-5; no clear D gene. This CDR3 comprises 15 residues. V was trimmed by 8 bases and J by 5 bases, leaving 21 bases between them. Germline loops: CDR1 ENHRY, CDR2 SYGVKD. DNA of the CDR3: TGTGCCATCGCGAACGCGTTACCTCCGGAGGAGACCCAGTACTTC. This gives the protein CAIANALPPEETQYF.

The rearrangement joins TRBV5-1 to TRBJ2-7; 12 positions match TRBD2. CDR1 is SGHRS and CDR2 is YFSETQ in the germline V gene. J gave up 3 bases and V 4 bases, and 5 bases lay outside the gene matches. This CDR3 is built from 15 residues. This chain's CDR3 is CASSPTSGSHYEQYF. The CDR3 nucleotides are TGCGCCAGCAGCCCGACTAGCGGGAGCCACTACGAGCAGTACTTC.

This sequence joins TRBV5-8 and TRBJ2-2; 9 bases fit TRBD2. CDR3 length: 17 amino acids. The V gene's germline CDR1 is SGHTS and CDR2 YDEGEE. V shed 0 bases, J shed 4 bases, and the junction held 7 bases outside the gene matches. The CDR3 sequence is CASSLGLAGQFTGELFF. CDR3 DNA: TGTGCCAGCAGCTTGGGTCTAGCGGGGCAGTTCACCGGGGAGCTGTTTTTT.

The V and J genes are TRBV29-1 and TRBJ1-1; possible D gene TRBD1, 5 bases. There are 11 residues in the CDR3. Germline V gene sequence: CDR1 SQVTM, CDR2 ANQGSEA. The V and J ends lost 7 bases and 10 bases respectively, with 16 bases between them. CDR3 nucleotide sequence: TGCAGCGGCCGCCGGGGGTTATTAGCTTTCTTT. This encodes CSGRRGLLAFF.

On this clone: The same CDR3 can be traced to other DNA sequences in this sample. The V gene is TRBV7-9, the J gene TRBJ1-2; D is uncertain. Trimming left V 0 bases short and J 4 bases short, with 3 bases between. The CDR3 runs 12 residues. Per the germline V gene, CDR1 is SEHNR and CDR2 is FQNEAQ (reference sequence). CDR3 amino acids: CASSLALYGYTF. For the CDR3, the DNA is TGTGCCAGCAGCTTAGCTCTCTATGGCTACACCTTC.

V gene TRBV6-1 combines with J gene TRBJ1-1; D is possibly TRBD1 (5 bases). The germline V gene encodes CDR1 MNHNS and CDR2 SASEGT. The germline V and J ends were trimmed by 7 bases and 3 bases, with 18 bases remaining between them. CDR3 length: 15 residues. For the CDR3, the DNA is TGTGCCAGCACCTTGGGGGGTGTATTCTACACTGAAGCTTTCTTT. Translated, it gives CASTLGGVFYTEAFF.

V and J are TRBV28 and TRBJ2-1; a possible D gene is TRBD2 (5 bases). The CDR3 contains 15 residues. From germline, CDR1 is MDHEN and CDR2 SYDVKM. V was trimmed by 2 bases and J by 8 bases, leaving 16 bases between them. The DNA for the CDR3 is TGTGCCAGCAGTTTAGCGTTTAGCGTAGTGGATGAGCAGTTCTTC. This gives the protein CASSLAFSVVDEQFF.

The V and J genes are TRBV5-1 and TRBJ2-2; TRBD1 is a possible D gene (6 bases). The germline V gene has CDR1 SGHRS and CDR2 YFSETQ. There are 16 residues in the CDR3. V was shortened by 3 bases and J by 1 base, with 13 bases between the two germline ends. CDR3 bases: TGCGCCAGCAGCTCTGGGGGCAGGCTGAACACCGGGGAGCTGTTTTTT. Amino acids: CASSSGGRLNTGELFF.

The V and J genes are TRBV29-1 and TRBJ2-5, with 9 bases fitting TRBD1. Germline values: CDR1 SQVTM, CDR2 ANQGSEA. V lost 8 bases to trimming and J lost 5 bases; unmatched junction nucleotides: 12. This CDR3 has 14 amino acids. CDR3 sequence reads: CSSRQGEAWETQYF. The CDR3 DNA reads TGCAGCTCGAGACAGGGGGAGGCGTGGGAGACCCAGTACTTC.

J is TRBJ2-3 and V is TRBV11-3; 8 nucleotides align to TRBD2. This CDR3 spans 16 amino acids. Germline values: CDR1 SGHNT, CDR2 YENEEA. Germline trimming cut 5 bases from V and 2 bases from J; bases unmatched to any gene: 9. The CDR3 region has the DNA TGTGCCAGCAGCCTGGGACTAGGAATTTCCACAGATACGCAGTATTTT. This gives the protein CASSLGLGISTDTQYF.

V gene TRBV5-1 combines with J gene TRBJ2-7; 7 nucleotides line up with TRBD1. The germline gives CDR1 SGHRS, CDR2 YFSETQ. The CDR3 loop spans 16 amino acids. Trimming removed 7 bases from V and 0 bases from J; junction bases left unmatched: 13. The CDR3 sequence is CASQPTGTADSYEQYF. The CDR3 region has the DNA TGCGCCAGCCAACCAACCGGGACAGCCGACTCCTACGAGCAGTACTTC.